These T cell receptor beta chains were read from a single sample in a study of shared clonotypes between healthy human individuals. Libraries were prepared by immunoSEQ multiplex PCR; TCRdb keeps only in-frame clonotypes and omits some of them. The repertoire holds 170,000 or so clones, with approximately 62% as singletons. The specimen sequenced was memory CD4+ T cells sorted from blood. All receptors come from a man younger than 45 in good health. The CDR3 runs from the conserved cysteine through the conserved F or W. A D gene is named only where the DNA matches it firmly. Where a row states a size, it is once, few, many or the class of an expanded clone; other rows omit it.

TRBV4-3	.	TRBJ1-2	14	.	TGCGCCAGCAGCCAATACCAAGATAACTATGGCTACACCTTC	CASSQYQDNYGYTF
TRBV7-2	.	TRBJ2-7	12	.	TGTGCCAGCAGCCGGAGACCCGGCGAGCAGTACTTC	CASSRRPGEQYF
TRBV14	.	TRBJ2-3	15	.	TGTGCCAGCAGCCCCGACTGGATAGGCACAGATACGCAGTATTTT	CASSPDWIGTDTQYF
TRBV27	.	TRBJ2-1	14	.	TGTGCCAGCAGTCCCCTCGACAGGCCGAATGAGCAGTTCTTC	CASSPLDRPNEQFF
TRBV6-6	.	TRBJ2-7	14	.	TGTGCCAGCACTCAGGTTAGCAGGCACTACGAGCAGTACTTC	CASTQVSRHYEQYF
TRBV7-2	TRBD1	TRBJ1-2	15	.	TGTGCCAGCAGCGCCCCGGGACAGGGCGTGTGGGGCTACACCTTC	CASSAPGQGVWGYTF
TRBV4-1	.	TRBJ1-2	15	few	TGCGCCAGCAGCCAAGATGAGGCAGGACCCTATGGCTACACCTTC	CASSQDEAGPYGYTF
TRBV7-2	TRBD1	TRBJ1-2	16	.	TGTGCCAGCAGCTTAGTTTCAAGGACAGGGGACTTGAGATACACCTTC	CASSLVSRTGDLRYTF
TRBV10-3	TRBD2	TRBJ2-7	15	.	TGTGCCATCAGTGAAGGAGCGGGAGGGCCTGTCGAGCAGTACTTC	CAISEGAGGPVEQYF
TRBV4-2	.	TRBJ2-1	17	.	TGTGCCAGCAGCCAAGGTGGGGGCCAAAACACCTACAATGAGCAGTTCTTC	CASSQGGGQNTYNEQFF
TRBV28	TRBD2	TRBJ2-1	15	.	TGTGCCAGCAGTGCTAGCGGGAGCTCCTACAATGAGCAGTTCTTC	CASSASGSSYNEQFF
TRBV5-4	TRBD2	TRBJ2-1	17	.	TGTGCCAGCAGCTCCAGGGTAACCGGGACTAGGCACAATGAGCAGTTCTTC	CASSSRVTGTRHNEQFF
TRBV28	TRBD2	TRBJ2-7	14	.	TGTGCCAGCAGTTTAGCGGGAGGGGCTTACGAGCAGTACTTC	CASSLAGGAYEQYF
TRBV2	.	TRBJ2-3	12	.	TGTGCCAGCAAGACCGCTCTAGATACGCAGTATTTT	CASKTALDTQYF
TRBV5-1	.	TRBJ2-7	14	.	TGCGCCAGCAGCTCTTCCGGGACGACTTACGAGCAGTACTTC	CASSSSGTTYEQYF
TRBV18	.	TRBJ2-1	15	.	TGTGCCAGCTCACCACTCCCGCCAGGGGGAGGAGAGCAGTTCTTC	CASSPLPPGGGEQFF
TRBV27	.	TRBJ2-7	14	.	TGTGCCAGCAGTCCACGTCCAAACTCCTACGAGCAGTACTTC	CASSPRPNSYEQYF
TRBV7-3	TRBD2	TRBJ2-1	13	few	TGTGCCAGCAGCGCTAGCGGCTACAATGAGCAGTTCTTC	CASSASGYNEQFF
TRBV20-1	TRBD2	TRBJ2-7	11	.	TGCAGCCTAGCGGGAGTCAACGAGCAGTACTTC	CSLAGVNEQYF
TRBV5-4	TRBD1	TRBJ2-1	15	once	TGTGCCAGCAGCTTGGCGGGACAGGGATACAATGAGCAGTTCTTC	CASSLAGQGYNEQFF
TRBV11-2	.	TRBJ1-2	13	.	TGTGCCAGCAGTGGGGGCGTTGGCTATGGCTACACCTTC	CASSGGVGYGYTF
TRBV6-1	.	TRBJ1-2	14	.	TGTGCCAGCAGTGAACAGAGGCGGACCTATGGCTACACCTTC	CASSEQRRTYGYTF
TRBV11-2	TRBD2	TRBJ2-1	13	.	TGTGCCAGCAGCCGGGACTACCTGAATGAGCAGTTCTTC	CASSRDYLNEQFF
TRBV27	.	TRBJ1-1	13	.	TGTGCCAGCTCCCAAACACCCCCCACTGAAGCTTTCTTT	CASSQTPPTEAFF
TRBV18	TRBD1	TRBJ1-5	16	once	TGTGCCAGCTCACCACTTCACAGGGGAGACAATCAGCCCCAGCATTTT	CASSPLHRGDNQPQHF
TRBV25-1	TRBD2	TRBJ2-5	17	.	TGTGCCAGCAGTGATGGGACTAGCGCCAAATGGAAAGAGACCCAGTACTTC	CASSDGTSAKWKETQYF
TRBV7-2	.	TRBJ2-2	15	many	TGTGCCAGCAGCTCACGCGACCCCTTATCCGGGGAGCTGTTTTTT	CASSSRDPLSGELFF
TRBV5-6	TRBD2	TRBJ2-7	15	.	TGTGCCAGCAGCAAAGGACTAGCGGGAGACTACGAGCAGTACTTC	CASSKGLAGDYEQYF
TRBV5-6	.	TRBJ2-1	16	.	TGTGCCAGCAGCTTGGTGGGCGGGGCCTCTGGAAATGAGCAGTTCTTC	CASSLVGGASGNEQFF
TRBV29-1	.	TRBJ2-7	12	.	TGCAGCGTCGGGCCCGGGGTTTACGAGCAGTACTTC	CSVGPGVYEQYF
TRBV27	.	TRBJ2-3	12	.	TGTGCCAGCAGTCCAGATTCCCATACGCAGTATTTT	CASSPDSHTQYF
TRBV2	.	TRBJ2-5	13	few	TGTGCCAGCAGTGAATACGGGGTAGAGACCCAGTACTTC	CASSEYGVETQYF
TRBV18	.	TRBJ2-7	12	few	TGTGCCAGCTCACCGGAGGGAAGACGGTGGCGCTTC	CASSPEGRRWRF
TRBV11-2	TRBD2	TRBJ2-1	16	.	TGTGCCAGCATCCAGGGGGGCAGGGGACTAGCGGGTGAGCAGTTCTTC	CASIQGGRGLAGEQFF
TRBV11-3	.	TRBJ2-3	14	.	TGTGCCAGCAGCGCGGGACAGAACACAGATACGCAGTATTTT	CASSAGQNTDTQYF
TRBV9	TRBD2	TRBJ2-1	16	.	TGTGCCAGCAGCGCCCTGCTAGCGGGAGCTCACAATGAGCAGTTCTTC	CASSALLAGAHNEQFF
TRBV5-4	TRBD2	TRBJ2-1	17	.	TGTGCCAGCAGCCGTGGGGGAGCGGGAGTTCTCGACAATGAGCAGTTCTTC	CASSRGGAGVLDNEQFF
TRBV10-1	TRBD2	TRBJ2-5	16	.	TGCGCCAGCAGTGAGGGAACGGGAGGCCCCCAGGGGACCCAGTACTTC	CASSEGTGGPQGTQYF
TRBV28	TRBD1	TRBJ2-4	13	.	TGTGCCAGCAGTCCCAGGGACAGGAGCATTCAGTACTTC	CASSPRDRSIQYF
TRBV7-2	.	TRBJ2-7	12	.	TGTGCCAGCAGCTTAGTGGGGTTCGAGCAGTACTTC	CASSLVGFEQYF
TRBV4-1	.	TRBJ2-2	15	.	TGCGCCAGCAGCCAAAAGTCCTGGGGCACCGGGGAGCTGTTTTTT	CASSQKSWGTGELFF
TRBV11-1	.	TRBJ1-2	14	.	TGTGCCAGCAGCACCGCCCTGGGGGCAGAGGGCTACACCTTC	CASSTALGAEGYTF
TRBV7-8	.	TRBJ1-5	13	.	TGTGCCAGCAGCTTAGTTAACACAGGGACCCAGCATTTT	CASSLVNTGTQHF
TRBV14	TRBD2	TRBJ2-4	15	few	TGTGCCAGCAGCCGTACTAGCGGGAGGCCCGGCATTCAGTACTTC	CASSRTSGRPGIQYF
TRBV5-1	TRBD2	TRBJ2-1	15	few	TGCGCCAGCAGCTTGGGCGGGAGGGCCCTAAATGAGCAGTTCTTC	CASSLGGRALNEQFF